The 14 T cell receptor beta chains listed next were all sequenced from one sample in a study of blood T cell repertoires in COVID-19. Produced via immunoSEQ multiplex PCR; TCRdb's table is partial and in-frame only. This sample has 210,000 or so clones, with almost 90% found just once. The sequenced material came from peripheral blood. These receptors were collected from a woman aged 60-75 years with acute or convalescent COVID-19.

The chain recombines TRBV6-5 with TRBJ1-5, with D possibly being TRBD1 (5 bases). The germline CDR1 and CDR2 sequences are MNHEY and SVGAGI. V was trimmed by 7 bases and J by 5 bases, leaving 18 bases between them. The CDR3 has 15 amino acids. This CDR3 is CASIEWGQAHQPQHF. The CDR3 DNA is TGTGCCAGCATCGAATGGGGCCAGGCCCATCAGCCCCAGCATTTT.

The gene calls are TRBV18 and TRBJ1-2; D is possibly TRBD1 (6 bases). The CDR3 runs 15 residues. Deletions cut 5 bases from V and 11 bases from J, with 24 bases between. Germline V gene lookup returns CDR1 KGHSH and CDR2 LQKENI. CDR3 residues: CASSAAGTNDILYTF. The CDR3 DNA follows: TGTGCCAGCTCAGCCGCTGGGACAAACGACATACTGTACACCTTC. Variable domain in full (rest from reference TRBV18 and TRBJ1-2): NAGVMQNPRHLVRRRGQEARLRCSPMKGHSHVYWYRQLPEEGLKFMVYLQKENIIDESGMPKERFSAEFPKEGPSILRIQQVVRGDSAAYFCASSAAGTNDILYTFGSGTRLTVV.

The chain combines TRBV19 with TRBJ1-1, with a tentative D call TRBD1 (6 bases). V was cut by 7 bases and J by 1 base, with 10 bases left in between. CDR1 LNHDA and CDR2 SQIVND come from the germline V gene (reference sequence). The length of the CDR3 is 13 residues. The CDR3 here is CASTDRTNTEAFF. The CDR3, as DNA: TGTGCCAGTACGGACAGAACGAACACTGAAGCTTTCTTT.

This chain's CDR3 is CASSDTGQGLSNYGYTF. CDR3 coding DNA: TGCGCCAGCAGCGATACGGGACAGGGGCTCTCTAACTATGGCTACACCTTC. The chain uses TRBV5-1 and TRBJ1-2, with TRBD1 identical over 10 bases. The V gene's germline CDR1 is SGHRS and CDR2 YFSETQ. The CDR3 totals 17 residues. V dropped 4 bases and J dropped 0; count of bases not matched to a gene: 9.

V and J are TRBV6-4 and TRBJ2-1; 8 positions agree with TRBD1. The CDR3 totals 14 residues. CDR1 is MRHNA, CDR2 SNTAGT, per germline. With 4 bases clipped from V and 9 bases from J, the junction kept 8 bases outside the gene matches. The CDR3 bases are TGTGCCAGCAGTGCCACAGGGGGGATTACTGAGCAGTTCTTC. It is translated as CASSATGGITEQFF.

This chain uses TRBV5-6 with TRBJ2-3; no reliable D call. CDR1 and CDR2 from the germline V gene are SGHDT and YYEEEE. Trimming removed 4 bases at V and 5 bases at J, with 5 bases between. CDR3 length: 11 residues. The CDR3 DNA reads TGTGCCAGCAGCCCGGGAGATACGCAGTATTTT. Amino acids: CASSPGDTQYF.

V is TRBV19 and J is TRBJ1-2, with 7 bases aligning to TRBD1. The germline CDR1 and CDR2 sequences are LNHDA and SQIVND (reference sequence). This CDR3 region has 14 residues. V lost 4 bases, J lost 5 bases, and 7 bases stayed unmatched. The CDR3: CASSTPKTGYGYTF. The CDR3 nucleotides are TGTGCCAGTAGTACCCCAAAGACAGGGTATGGCTACACCTTC. The variable domain in full, completed from reference TRBV19 and TRBJ1-2, reads DGGITQSPKYLFRKEGQNVTLSCEQNLNHDAMYWYRQDPGQGLRLIYYSQIVNDFQKGDIAEGYSVSREKKESFPLTVTSAQKNPTAFYLCASSTPKTGYGYTFGSGTRLTVV.

This chain links TRBV10-3 with TRBJ2-5, with 8 bases aligning to TRBD2. Trimming at V came to 5 bases and at J to 0 bases, leaving 8 bases not matched to a gene. The CDR3 is 16 residues long. CDR1 and CDR2 from the germline V gene are ENHRY and SYGVKD. The CDR3 region has the DNA TGTGCCATCAGTAAGGGTAGCGGGGTGAACCAAGAGACCCAGTACTTC. Protein sequence: CAISKGSGVNQETQYF.

The chain combines TRBV7-9 with TRBJ1-5; 7 nucleotides agree with TRBD1. This CDR3 spans 12 amino acids. J lost 6 bases, V lost 5 bases, and 1 base had no gene match. Germline V gene sequence: CDR1 SEHNR, CDR2 FQNEAQ (reference sequence). The chain's CDR3 is CASSNRGQPQHF. DNA of the CDR3: TGTGCCAGCAGCAACAGGGGTCAGCCCCAGCATTTT.

The chain uses TRBV19 and TRBJ1-1; D gene ambiguous. V was clipped by 2 bases and J by 4 bases, with 11 bases between them. The germline V gene encodes CDR1 LNHDA and CDR2 SQIVND (reference sequence). The CDR3 spans 14 residues. The CDR3 spells CASSIPRRGTEAFF. The DNA of the CDR3 is TGTGCCAGTAGTATACCCAGACGAGGCACTGAAGCTTTCTTT. Full variable domain (remainder filled in from reference TRBV19 and TRBJ1-1): DGGITQSPKYLFRKEGQNVTLSCEQNLNHDAMYWYRQDPGQGLRLIYYSQIVNDFQKGDIAEGYSVSREKKESFPLTVTSAQKNPTAFYLCASSIPRRGTEAFFGQGTRLTVV.

V usage is TRBV13 and J usage is TRBJ1-6; D is undetermined. V was pared by 5 bases and J by 7 bases, with 12 bases between. The CDR3 is made up of 14 amino acids. Germline-derived CDR1 and CDR2 are PRHDT and FYEKMQ (reference sequence). This CDR3 reads CASSLRRPNSPLHF. CDR3 sequence (DNA): TGTGCCAGCAGCCTGCGCCGTCCGAATTCACCCCTCCACTTT.

The gene calls are TRBV10-2 and TRBJ2-7; 7 nucleotides match TRBD2. CDR1 is WSHSY, CDR2 SAAADI, per germline. The CDR3 is 15 residues long. After removal of 8 bases from V and 4 bases from J, the junction contained 14 bases not matched to a gene. CDR3 region: CASRGGASGQYEQYF. In DNA form, the CDR3 reads TGCGCCAGCCGGGGCGGGGCTAGCGGCCAATACGAGCAGTACTTC.

This clone was seen just once. The chain carries TRBV6-5 and TRBJ1-2, with TRBD1 as a possible D gene (6 bases). V was cut by 4 bases and J by 7 bases, with 22 bases left in between. Germline assignment: CDR1 MNHEY and CDR2 SVGAGI. The CDR3 length is 16 residues. CDR3 in DNA: TGTGCCAGCAGTTTGGGCCTCAACAGGGCGTTGAGTGGCTACACCTTC. Its translation is CASSLGLNRALSGYTF.

The chain has TRBV5-5 and TRBJ2-1; 8 bases are shared with TRBD1. The J segment lost 0 bases and the V segment lost 1 base, leaving 0 bases of the junction unmatched. Germline V gene sequence: CDR1 SGHKS, CDR2 YYEKEE (reference sequence). CDR3 length equals 15 residues. The CDR3: CASSLQGASYNEQFF. The CDR3 region has the DNA TGTGCCAGCAGCTTGCAGGGGGCCTCCTACAATGAGCAGTTCTTC.